The TCR beta chain described here comes from a study of blood T cell repertoires in COVID-19. Across the study: T cells, B-cell-depleted T cells, or PBMCs supplied cDNA or gDNA.

TCRdb's table, derived via immunoSEQ multiplex PCR, lists solely in-frame clones and lacks some. Among tens of thousands of clones, around 78% were seen once, and the ten largest hold over 4%. V shed 3 bases and J shed 5 bases, with 16 bases lying between them. This CDR3 is built from 15 residues. The germline gives CDR1 SGHNT, CDR2 YENEEA. The clonotype was recovered from a human donor in a cohort sampled during active COVID-19. The material sequenced was peripheral blood. The rearrangement links TRBV11-3 to TRBJ2-5, with D possibly TRBD2 on 5 matching bases. The CDR3: CASSFSSRRGETQYF. CDR3 DNA sequence: TGTGCCAGCAGCTTTTCTAGCCGGCGAGGGGAGACCCAGTACTTC.